This T cell receptor beta chain was documented in a study of beta chain features in type 1 diabetes. Study conclusions and caveats: PCR, the amplification step, might favor shorter templates, equally in patients and controls. Any HLA-type effect on TCRB rearrangement remained unresolved here.

This clone was seen a few times. Its antigen is unidentified. Every isolated RNA sample was fully reverse transcribed, so sequencing captured expressed TCRB transcripts. Measured with immunoSEQ multiplex PCR; TCRdb has only the in-frame clones, and not every one. The data hold about 200,000 clones, with under 13% observed a single time. All of the sorted populations showed purity greater than 98%. This CDR3 comprises 15 residues. Germline CDR1 reads SNHLY; CDR2 reads FYNNEI. V was cut by 7 bases and J by 8 bases, with 23 bases left in between. The J gene is TRBJ1-2, the V gene TRBV2; D is uncertain. This sequence was found in a man aged 18 to 30 in good health. What was sequenced was central memory CD4+ T cells from blood. The CDR3 sequence is CASTEAGSQIRGYTF. Written as DNA, the CDR3 is TGTGCCAGCACCGAGGCGGGGTCGCAGATCAGGGGCTACACCTTC.